The 32 T cell receptor beta chains below were found in one sample sequenced in a study of T cell repertoires in cytomegalovirus infection (dated by TCRdb to between 2017 and 2020). This sample was sequenced with an Illumina HiSeq 1500. TCRdb redid the processing of the public reads, applying fastp at Q25 and MiXCR, and retained in-frame beta chains. Rows merge per CDR3 protein into single entries with the most common DNA and genes. Present in this sample are just over 300,000 distinct CDR3 sequences, 15% to 20% of which were seen just once. Around 12% of the sample is held by the ten biggest clonotypes. The sequenced sample was PBMCs. These receptors originate from a human donor in good health (CMV status not recorded). Some clones in this sample may be carry-over from other donors' samples.

This clonotype was counted only a few times. The chain recombines TRBV19 with TRBJ1-6; 8 nucleotides line up with TRBD1. This CDR3 is 15 amino acids long. With V trimmed by 5 bases and J by 11 bases, 11 bases remained unmatched. The germline V gene encodes CDR1 LNHDA and CDR2 SQIVND (reference sequence). DNA of the CDR3: TGTGCCAGTAGTGACCGGGACAGGAAGGGACCACCCCTCCACTTT. Translated: CASSDRDRKGPPLHF.

In this sample, this clonotype turned up a few times. This chain links TRBV20-1 with TRBJ2-3, with D possibly being TRBD2 (5 bases). V lost 5 bases and J lost 2, with 17 bases in between. The germline V gene has CDR1 DFQATT and CDR2 SNEGSKA (reference sequence). The CDR3 totals 15 residues. CDR3: CSALPLALYTDTQYF. In DNA form, the CDR3 reads TGCAGTGCTCTCCCGCTAGCTCTATACACAGATACGCAGTATTTT.

This clonotype has ten or more counts. The chain carries TRBV7-2 and TRBJ1-4, with D perhaps matching TRBD1 (5 bases). This CDR3 is built from 14 residues. CDR1 SGHTA and CDR2 FQGNSA come from the germline V gene. V was cut by 0 bases and J by 8 bases, with 10 bases left in between. Here the CDR3 reads CASSLAGGAEKLFF. Here the CDR3 DNA reads TGTGCCAGCAGCTTAGCGGGTGGGGCCGAAAAACTGTTTTTT.

This clonotype has ten or more counts. V and J are TRBV6-5 and TRBJ2-7; maybe TRBD2 (6 bases). This CDR3 has 15 amino acids. Per the germline V gene, CDR1 is MNHEY and CDR2 is SVGAGI. V lost 0 bases and J 3 bases, leaving 12 bases between the germline ends. The CDR3 loop is CASSYSGGSNYEQYF. CDR3 nucleotide sequence: TGTGCCAGCAGTTACTCGGGGGGTTCCAACTACGAGCAGTACTTC.

This clonotype has ten or more counts. The chain employs TRBV7-2 and TRBJ2-7; a possible D gene is TRBD1 (6 bases). The ends were cut back, 5 bases at V and 2 bases at J, with 16 bases in the middle. In germline, CDR1 is SGHTA, CDR2 FQGNSA. This CDR3 is 15 amino acids long. The CDR3 coding sequence is TGTGCCAGCAGCCTTACACAGGACAGAACCTACGAGCAGTACTTC. This translates into CASSLTQDRTYEQYF.

V and J are TRBV28 and TRBJ2-2; the match to TRBD1 covers 7 bases. This CDR3 comprises 17 residues. CDR1 and CDR2 from the germline V gene are MDHEN and SYDVKM. V was clipped by 4 bases and J by 3 bases; unmatched bases: 11. The chain's CDR3 is CASSSTLNRGDTGELFF. The CDR3, as DNA: TGTGCCAGCAGTTCCACCCTGAACAGGGGAGACACCGGGGAGCTGTTTTTT.

The rearrangement uses TRBV7-6 and TRBJ1-1; 11 positions match TRBD1. CDR1 is SGHVS, CDR2 FNYEAQ, per germline. The CDR3 totals 17 residues. Trimming took 2 bases from V and 1 from J; bases not matched to a gene: 6. The CDR3 DNA reads TGTGCCAGCAGCTTAATAACGGGACAGGGGGGGAACACTGAAGCTTTCTTT. Amino acids: CASSLITGQGGNTEAFF.

The chain joins TRBV6-2 or TRBV6-3 to TRBJ1-1, with 8 bases identical to TRBD1. The CDR3 has 13 amino acids. Germline V CDR1 and CDR2: MNHEY, SVGEGT. V lost 2 bases, J lost 10 bases, and 6 bases stayed unmatched. CDR3 in amino acids: CASSYQQGVAAFF. In nucleotides, the CDR3 is TGTGCCAGCAGTTACCAACAGGGGGTTGCAGCTTTCTTT.

This clonotype was seen many times. The chain carries TRBV6-6 and TRBJ2-5; D might be TRBD2 (6 bases). In germline, CDR1 is MNHNY, CDR2 SVGAGI (reference sequence). This CDR3 has 15 residues. V dropped 0 bases and J dropped 9 bases, with 17 bases sitting between them. CDR3 amino acids: CASSYSRGLPLPQYF. Written as DNA, the CDR3 is TGTGCCAGCAGTTACTCGAGAGGACTACCCCTGCCCCAGTACTTC.

This clonotype was counted ten times or more. V and J are TRBV7-2 and TRBJ2-5; TRBD1 matches at 8 bases. The CDR3 has 15 amino acids. Losses at the gene ends were 5 bases for V and 4 bases for J; bases not matched to a gene: 9. From germline, CDR1 is SGHTA and CDR2 FQGNSA. CDR3 in DNA: TGTGCCAGCAGCGCGGGCCCAGGGGGCCGAGAGACCCAGTACTTC. Translation: CASSAGPGGRETQYF.

This clonotype appeared a few times. The chain links TRBV5-4 to TRBJ2-7; either TRBD1 or TRBD2 may supply D (5 bases each). This CDR3 is 12 amino acids long. V shed 10 bases and J shed 2 bases, with 13 bases lying between them. Per germline, CDR1 SGHNT and CDR2 YYREEE (reference sequence). The CDR3 here is CAFRDGPYEQYF. The CDR3 DNA is TGTGCCTTCCGGGACGGGCCCTACGAGCAGTACTTC.

Written as DNA, the CDR3 is TGTGCCAGCGGTTCGACAGGGTCCACAGTCCACGAGCAGTACTTC. Protein product: CASGSTGSTVHEQYF. The chain uses TRBV28 and TRBJ2-7; 7 bases align to TRBD1. The V and J ends lost 8 bases and 5 bases, in that order; junction bases with no gene match: 15. Germline V gives CDR1 MDHEN, CDR2 SYDVKM. The CDR3 is made up of 15 amino acids.

This clonotype was detected a few times. The chain links TRBV4-1 to TRBJ1-2; no clear D gene. Germline CDR1 and CDR2: MGHRA and YSYEKL. This CDR3 comprises 15 residues. With 2 bases removed from V and 0 bases from J, the gap between germline ends came to 10 bases. CDR3 protein: CASSQNYGANYGYTF. The CDR3 DNA reads as TGCGCCAGCAGCCAAAACTATGGAGCTAACTATGGCTACACCTTC.

This clonotype was found many times. J is TRBJ2-3 and V is TRBV4-1, with 9 positions matching TRBD1. This CDR3 is 18 amino acids long. Losses at the gene ends were 4 bases for V and 4 bases for J; bases not matched to a gene: 15. From germline, CDR1 is MGHRA and CDR2 YSYEKL. In DNA, the CDR3 is TGCGCCAGCAGCCCGACCTCCGGGACAGGGCATATCTCAGATACGCAGTATTTT. This encodes CASSPTSGTGHISDTQYF.

This clonotype was seen more than once but under ten times. The genes are TRBV6-1 and TRBJ2-2; D ambiguous. V was shortened by 4 bases and J by 6 bases, with 15 bases between the two germline ends. Looked up from germline, CDR1 is MNHNS and CDR2 is SASEGT. This CDR3 is 15 amino acids long. This chain's CDR3 is CASSALIPIAGELFF. The CDR3 bases are TGTGCCAGCAGTGCCTTGATACCCATTGCCGGGGAGCTGTTTTTT.

The V call is TRBV28, the J call TRBJ2-3, with 9 bases fitting TRBD1. After removal of 4 bases from V and 0 bases from J, the junction contained 2 bases not matched to a gene. The CDR3 is made up of 15 amino acids. Germline lookup yields CDR1 MDHEN and CDR2 SYDVKM. The CDR3 protein is CASSYRGLSTDTQYF. The CDR3 DNA sequence: TGTGCCAGCAGTTACAGGGGGCTAAGCACAGATACGCAGTATTTT.

This clonotype was recorded many times. This chain uses TRBV19 with TRBJ1-3, with D possibly being TRBD1 (6 bases). Deletions cut 3 bases from V and 3 bases from J, with 24 bases between. The CDR3 spans 19 residues. Germline V gene lookup returns CDR1 LNHDA and CDR2 SQIVND (reference sequence). This CDR3 reads CASSIFLGQSDQLGNTIYF. DNA for the CDR3: TGTGCCAGTAGTATTTTTCTTGGACAGTCCGATCAACTTGGAAACACCATATATTTT.

The genes are TRBV28 and TRBJ2-2; D might be TRBD1 (6 bases). This CDR3 comprises 13 residues. With 8 bases removed from V and 5 bases from J, the gap between germline ends came to 12 bases. Germline V gene sequence: CDR1 MDHEN, CDR2 SYDVKM. CDR3 sequence reads: CASQQGWTGELFF. The CDR3 bases are TGTGCCAGCCAACAGGGTTGGACCGGGGAGCTGTTTTTT. Complete variable domain (other parts from reference TRBV28 and TRBJ2-2): DVKVTQSSRYLVKRTGEKVFLECVQDMDHENMFWYRQDPGLGLRLIYFSYDVKMKEKGDIPEGYSVSREKKERFSLILESASTNQTSMYLCASQQGWTGELFFGEGSRLTVL.

This clonotype was seen repeatedly, ten times or more. V is TRBV12-3 or TRBV12-4 and J is TRBJ1-5, with 8 nucleotides matching TRBD1. The length of the CDR3 is 17 residues. The ends lost 6 bases at V and 0 bases at J; junction bases unmatched: 10. Here the CDR3 reads CASRYAGQGGSNQPQHF. The CDR3 coding sequence is TGTGCCAGCAGGTATGCTGGACAGGGAGGTAGCAATCAGCCCCAGCATTTT.

This chain connects TRBV24-1 to TRBJ2-1; TRBD1 matches 7 bases. CDR3 length: 14 amino acids. V lost 4 bases, J lost 7 bases, and 6 bases stayed unmatched. Per germline, CDR1 KGHDR and CDR2 SFDVKD. CDR3 sequence reads: CATSESDRANEQFF. In DNA, the CDR3 is TGTGCCACCAGTGAGTCTGACAGGGCTAATGAGCAGTTCTTC.

CDR3 protein: CASSPDRFSNQPQHF. The CDR3 coding sequence is TGTGCCAGCAGTCCAGACAGGTTTAGCAATCAGCCCCAGCATTTT. The chain has TRBV12-3 or TRBV12-4 and TRBJ1-5, with D tentatively TRBD1 (6 bases). The CDR3 is 15 amino acids. Trimming stripped 5 bases from V and 0 bases from J, with 11 bases between.

The V and J genes are TRBV7-6 and TRBJ1-1; no reliable D call. CDR1 SGHVS and CDR2 FNYEAQ come from the germline V gene. CDR3 length: 14 amino acids. Trimming cost V 7 bases and J 4 bases, with 16 bases left between them. The CDR3 region has the DNA TGTGCCAGCAAACCTCCCGGAGGGCCCACTGAAGCTTTCTTT. Residues: CASKPPGGPTEAFF.

This sequence joins TRBV19 and TRBJ2-3, with 9 bases that match TRBD1. Germline V CDR1 and CDR2: LNHDA, SQIVND (reference sequence). With V trimmed by 8 bases and J by 4 bases, 19 bases remained unmatched. The CDR3 is made up of 18 amino acids. CDR3 sequence (DNA): TGTGCCAGTCGGCCGAGCGGGCCGGGGACAGGGCGCCCAGATACGCAGTATTTT. It is translated as CASRPSGPGTGRPDTQYF.

This clonotype was observed a handful of times. The CDR3 DNA sequence: TGTGCCAGCAGCCAAGATGGCTCGGGCGAGACTCAGCCCCAGCATTTT. Translation: CASSQDGSGETQPQHF. J is TRBJ1-5 and V is TRBV4-2; the D is unclear. V lost 0 bases and J lost 6, with 15 bases in between. This CDR3 region has 16 residues. Germline lookup yields CDR1 LGHNA and CDR2 YNFKEQ.

The gene calls are TRBV2 and TRBJ1-2, with D possibly being TRBD1 (5 bases). CDR1 and CDR2 from the germline V gene are SNHLY and FYNNEI. The V end lost 4 bases, the J end lost 3 bases, and 9 bases lay between the germline ends. The CDR3 runs 13 residues. The CDR3 DNA reads TGTGCCAGCAGTGGGGGACCGTACTATGGCTACACCTTC. Amino acids: CASSGGPYYGYTF.

This clonotype came up a few times. The V call is TRBV7-9, the J call TRBJ2-1, with 8 bases matching TRBD2. Germline CDR1 SEHNR, CDR2 FQNEAQ (reference sequence). This CDR3 region has 17 residues. Germline trimming cut 8 bases from V and 0 bases from J; bases unmatched to any gene: 12. The CDR3 DNA sequence: TGTGCCAGCGGTTTCGGGGGGGGTATGAGCTCCTACAATGAGCAGTTCTTC. It specifies CASGFGGGMSSYNEQFF. Combining the CDR3 with reference TRBV7-9 and TRBJ2-1 gives the whole variable domain DTGVSQNPRHKITKRGQNVTFRCDPISEHNRLYWYRQTLGQGPEFLTYFQNEAQLEKSRLLSDRFSAERPKGSFSTLEIQRTEQGDSAMYLCASGFGGGMSSYNEQFFGPGTRLTVL.

This clonotype came up a few times. V gene TRBV10-3 combines with J gene TRBJ2-5; D call uncertain. CDR1 is ENHRY, CDR2 SYGVKD, per germline. The CDR3 totals 14 residues. The germline V and J ends were trimmed by 0 bases and 2 bases, with 7 bases remaining between them. The CDR3 coding sequence is TGTGCCATCAGTGAGTCGTCAGATCAAGAGACCCAGTACTTC. Protein sequence: CAISESSDQETQYF.

There are a few counts of this clonotype. The rearrangement uses TRBV19 and TRBJ2-1; 11 bases line up with TRBD1. The germline gives CDR1 LNHDA, CDR2 SQIVND (reference sequence). Trimming at V came to 3 bases and at J to 5 bases, leaving 3 bases not matched to a gene. The CDR3 is made up of 15 amino acids. CDR3 amino acids: CASSMGTGGNNEQFF. CDR3 bases: TGTGCCAGTAGTATGGGGACAGGGGGTAACAATGAGCAGTTCTTC.

This clonotype was seen repeatedly, ten times or more. This chain joins TRBV7-2 and TRBJ2-5; 8 nucleotides agree with TRBD2. In germline, CDR1 is SGHTA, CDR2 FQGNSA. The CDR3 covers 17 residues. J gave up 4 bases and V 0 bases, and 10 bases lay outside the gene matches. As DNA, the CDR3 is TGTGCCAGCAGCTTAGCGCGAGGTGGACTAGCCGGAGAGACCCAGTACTTC. It translates to CASSLARGGLAGETQYF.

V and J are TRBV6-1 and TRBJ1-2; 9 bases are shared with TRBD1. The CDR3 length is 16 residues. Germline V CDR1 and CDR2: MNHNS, SASEGT. The ends lost 5 bases at V and 8 bases at J; junction bases unmatched: 15. CDR3: CASSPGQGTTYYGYTF. DNA for the CDR3: TGTGCCAGCAGTCCGGGACAGGGAACTACCTATTACGGCTACACCTTC.

This clonotype was seen repeatedly, ten times or more. The genes are TRBV5-1 and TRBJ1-1; TRBD1 matches at 9 bases. With 2 bases clipped from V and 5 bases from J, the junction kept 10 bases outside the gene matches. The CDR3 contains 16 residues. Germline V gives CDR1 SGHRS, CDR2 YFSETQ. CDR3 sequence reads: CASSFTGGEFKTEAFF. The CDR3 DNA reads TGCGCCAGCAGCTTTACAGGGGGCGAATTTAAGACTGAAGCTTTCTTT.

The chain has TRBV5-1 and TRBJ2-3; TRBD1 aligns across 9 bases. The CDR3 is made up of 17 amino acids. In germline, CDR1 is SGHRS, CDR2 YFSETQ. V was pared by 2 bases and J by 1 base, with 8 bases of the junction left unmatched. The CDR3 sequence is CASSFGTGSGGTDTQYF. The CDR3 DNA reads as TGCGCCAGCAGCTTTGGGACAGGGTCTGGGGGCACAGATACGCAGTATTTT.